The source of this T cell receptor (beta chain) is a study of blood T cell repertoires in COVID-19. Background on the study: The origin of the acute and convalescent COVID-19 samples was the United States, Italy and Spain. T cells, B-cell-depleted T cells, or PBMCs supplied cDNA or gDNA.

This CDR3 contains 14 residues. Per the germline V gene, CDR1 is SEHNR and CDR2 is FQNEAQ (reference sequence). Between the trimmed V and J ends, which lost 3 bases and 5 bases, there was a span of 11 bases. As originally analysed: Quantification of nucleated cells was approximated via reference gene primer amplification. Produced via immunoSEQ multiplex PCR; TCRdb's table is partial and in-frame only. The D gene and trimming were derived from the DNA, and the V and J assignments and clone size from that table. The data contain some 70,000 clones, approximately 90% of them singletons. The rearrangement uses TRBV7-9 and TRBJ1-3; a possible D gene is TRBD1 (5 bases). This TCR was recovered from a woman of 80 years or more with active COVID-19. The sequencing sample was made of peripheral blood. For the CDR3, the DNA is TGTGCCAGCAGCTTCCAGGGATCGAGAAACACCATATATTTT. Translating gives CASSFQGSRNTIYF. The variable domain in full, completed from reference TRBV7-9 and TRBJ1-3, reads DTGVSQNPRHKITKRGQNVTFRCDPISEHNRLYWYRQTLGQGPEFLTYFQNEAQLEKSRLLSDRFSAERPKGSFSTLEIQRTEQGDSAMYLCASSFQGSRNTIYFGEGSWLTVV.